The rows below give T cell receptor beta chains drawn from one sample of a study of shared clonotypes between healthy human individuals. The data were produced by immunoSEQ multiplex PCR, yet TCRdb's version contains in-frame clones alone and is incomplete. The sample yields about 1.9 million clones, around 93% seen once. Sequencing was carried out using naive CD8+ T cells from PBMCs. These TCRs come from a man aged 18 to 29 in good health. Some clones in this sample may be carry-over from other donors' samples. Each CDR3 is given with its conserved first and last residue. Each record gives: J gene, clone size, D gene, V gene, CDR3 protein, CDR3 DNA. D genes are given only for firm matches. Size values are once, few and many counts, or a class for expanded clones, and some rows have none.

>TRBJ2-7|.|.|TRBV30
CAWRRPDDSYEQYF
TGTGCCTGGCGCCGGCCGGATGACTCCTACGAGCAGTACTTC
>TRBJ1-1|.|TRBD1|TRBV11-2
CASSGTVEAFF
TGTGCCAGCAGCGGGACAGTTGAAGCTTTCTTT
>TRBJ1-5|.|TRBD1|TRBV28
CASTFRGRGNQPQHF
TGTGCCAGCACGTTCCGGGGCAGGGGGAATCAGCCCCAGCATTTT
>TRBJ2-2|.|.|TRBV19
CASSSISGYTGELFF
TGTGCCAGTAGCAGCATAAGCGGTTACACCGGGGAGCTGTTTTTT
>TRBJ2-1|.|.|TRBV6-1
CASSEGMSSYNEQFF
TGTGCCAGCAGTGAAGGAATGAGCTCCTACAATGAGCAGTTCTTC
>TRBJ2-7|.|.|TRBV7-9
CASSPGLPEQYF
TGTGCCAGCAGCCCCGGACTTCCGGAGCAGTACTTC
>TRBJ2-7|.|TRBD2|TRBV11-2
CASSLGLADIFSYEQYF
TGTGCCAGCAGCTTAGGACTAGCGGACATATTTTCCTACGAGCAGTACTTC
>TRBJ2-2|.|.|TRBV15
CATSSRAPLNTGELFF
TGTGCCACCAGCAGTAGGGCCCCTTTGAACACCGGGGAGCTGTTTTTT
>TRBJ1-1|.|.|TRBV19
CASSIGEGTEAFF
TGTGCCAGTAGTATAGGTGAGGGCACTGAAGCTTTCTTT
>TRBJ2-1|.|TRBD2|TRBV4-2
CASSQVRGGRRGDEQFF
TGTGCCAGCAGCCAAGTTCGAGGCGGGAGGCGGGGAGATGAGCAGTTCTTC
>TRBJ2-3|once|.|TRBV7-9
CASRPGPDTQYF
TGTGCCAGCAGACCAGGACCAGATACGCAGTATTTT
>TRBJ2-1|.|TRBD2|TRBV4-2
CASSQDLWREGNEQFF
TGTGCCAGCAGCCAAGATTTATGGCGGGAGGGGAATGAGCAGTTCTTC
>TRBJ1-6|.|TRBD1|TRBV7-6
CASSLEVPGGNNSPLHF
TGTGCCAGCAGCTTAGAAGTTCCAGGGGGAAATAATTCACCCCTCCACTTT
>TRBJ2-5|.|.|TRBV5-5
CASSLYGGSQETQYF
TGTGCCAGCAGCTTGTATGGAGGTTCTCAAGAGACCCAGTACTTC
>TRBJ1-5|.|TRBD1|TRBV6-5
CASTSGGLNQPQHF
TGTGCCAGCACCTCAGGGGGCTTGAATCAGCCCCAGCATTTT
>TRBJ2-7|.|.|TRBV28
CASSLMSGSSYEQYF
TGTGCCAGCAGTTTAATGTCAGGGAGCTCCTACGAGCAGTACTTC
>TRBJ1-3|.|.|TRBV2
CASKAGIGSGNTIYF
TGTGCCAGCAAGGCTGGCATCGGCTCTGGAAACACCATATATTTT
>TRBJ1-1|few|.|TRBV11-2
CASRWQGTEAFF
TGTGCCAGCCGTTGGCAGGGAACTGAAGCTTTCTTT
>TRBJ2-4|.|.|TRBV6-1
CASSEAAQYF
TGTGCCAGCAGTGAGGCCGCACAGTACTTC
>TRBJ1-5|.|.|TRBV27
CASSRRISNQPQHF
TGTGCCAGCAGCCGACGGATAAGCAATCAGCCCCAGCATTTT
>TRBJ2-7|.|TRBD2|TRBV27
CASRGGADYEQYF
TGTGCCAGTAGGGGAGGGGCGGACTACGAGCAGTACTTC
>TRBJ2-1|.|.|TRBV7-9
CASSRGHNEQFF
TGTGCCAGCAGCCGGGGTCACAATGAGCAGTTCTTC